This record looks at one T cell receptor beta chain sequence and its context. Its antigen is not known. This specimen comes from a study of T cells in lung cancer brain metastases. Paired samples had equal genomic DNA input, ranging roughly 2 to 5 ug. Profiling relied on immunoSEQ multiplex PCR, and the TCRdb table lists in-frame clones only, not all of them. This table has approximately 1,500 clones, roughly 87% appearing once. Per the germline V gene, CDR1 is LGHNA and CDR2 is YNFKEQ. V dropped 4 bases and J dropped 2; count of bases not matched to a gene: 2. This CDR3 comprises 15 residues. Study outcomes and limitations: Paired lesions shared few clones; most were lesion-specific (mean Morisita roughly 0.25).

Exclusion applied to any patient with a history of multiple malignancies. The clonotype was recovered from a woman aged 50 to 65 with non-small cell lung cancer that had spread to the brain. The sample comprised tumor tissue from a brain metastasis. This chain joins TRBV4-2 and TRBJ2-3; TRBD2 matches at 11 bases. Written as DNA, the CDR3 is TGTGCCAGCAGCCGGACTAGCGGGCCCACAGATACGCAGTATTTT. Residues: CASSRTSGPTDTQYF.